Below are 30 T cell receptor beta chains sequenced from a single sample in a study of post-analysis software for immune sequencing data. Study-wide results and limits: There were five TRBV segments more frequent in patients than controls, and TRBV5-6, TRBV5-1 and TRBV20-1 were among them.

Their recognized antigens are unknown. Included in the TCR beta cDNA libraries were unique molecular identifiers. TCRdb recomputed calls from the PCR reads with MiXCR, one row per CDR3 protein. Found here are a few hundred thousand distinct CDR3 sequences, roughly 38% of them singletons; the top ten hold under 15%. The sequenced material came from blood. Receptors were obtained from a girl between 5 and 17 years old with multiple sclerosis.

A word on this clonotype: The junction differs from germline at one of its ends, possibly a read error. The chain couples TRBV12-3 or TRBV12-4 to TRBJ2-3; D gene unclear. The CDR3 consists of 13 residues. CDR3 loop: CASSFKGADAQYF. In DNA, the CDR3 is TGTGCCAGCAGTTTCAAAGGCGCAGATGCGCAGTATTTT.

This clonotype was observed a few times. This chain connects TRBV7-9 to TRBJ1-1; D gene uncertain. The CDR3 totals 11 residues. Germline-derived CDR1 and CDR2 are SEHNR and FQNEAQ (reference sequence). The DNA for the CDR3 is TGTGGAGGTGAGTTGAACACTGAAGCTTTCTTT. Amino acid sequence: CGGELNTEAFF.

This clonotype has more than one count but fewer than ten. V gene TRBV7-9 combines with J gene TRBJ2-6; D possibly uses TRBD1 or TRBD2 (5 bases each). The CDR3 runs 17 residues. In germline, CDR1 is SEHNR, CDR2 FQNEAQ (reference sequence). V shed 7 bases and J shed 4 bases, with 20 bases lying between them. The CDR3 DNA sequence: TGTGCCAGCACCACCCACCACGGGACCTGGGGGGCCAACGTCCTGACTTTC. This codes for CASTTHHGTWGANVLTF.

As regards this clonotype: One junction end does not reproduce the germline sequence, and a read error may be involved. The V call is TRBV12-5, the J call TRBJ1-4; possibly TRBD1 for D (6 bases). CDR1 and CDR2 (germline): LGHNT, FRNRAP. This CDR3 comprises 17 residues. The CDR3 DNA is TGTGCTAGTGGTTTGTTCCAGGGGAGGGCGACTAGTGAAAAACTGTTTTTT. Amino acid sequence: CASGLFQGRATSEKLFF.

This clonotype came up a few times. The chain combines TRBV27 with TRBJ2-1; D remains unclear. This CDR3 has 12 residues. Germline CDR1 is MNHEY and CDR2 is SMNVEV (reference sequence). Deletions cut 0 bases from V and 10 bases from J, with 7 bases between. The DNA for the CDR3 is TGTGCCAGCAGTTTATCGGCCCGCGAGCAGTTCTTC. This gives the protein CASSLSAREQFF.

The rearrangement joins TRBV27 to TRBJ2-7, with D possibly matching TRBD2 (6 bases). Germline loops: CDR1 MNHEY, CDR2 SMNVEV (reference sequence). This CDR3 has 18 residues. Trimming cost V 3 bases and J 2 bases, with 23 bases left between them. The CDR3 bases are TGTGCCAGCAGTTTGTCGGGCCCGGGGGACTCCTTTACCTACGAGCAGTACTTC. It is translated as CASSLSGPGDSFTYEQYF.

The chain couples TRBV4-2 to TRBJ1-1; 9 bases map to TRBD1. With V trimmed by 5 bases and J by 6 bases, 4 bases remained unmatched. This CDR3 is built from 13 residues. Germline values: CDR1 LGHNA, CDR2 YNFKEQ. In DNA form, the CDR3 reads TGTGCCAGCAGCGGACAGGGGAGAGCTGAAGCTTTCTTT. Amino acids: CASSGQGRAEAFF.

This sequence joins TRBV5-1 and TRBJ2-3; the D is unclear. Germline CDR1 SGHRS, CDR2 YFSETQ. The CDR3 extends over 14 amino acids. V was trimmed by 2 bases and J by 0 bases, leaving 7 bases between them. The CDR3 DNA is TGCGCCAGCAGCTTAGCCACTAGCACAGATACGCAGTATTTT. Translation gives CASSLATSTDTQYF.

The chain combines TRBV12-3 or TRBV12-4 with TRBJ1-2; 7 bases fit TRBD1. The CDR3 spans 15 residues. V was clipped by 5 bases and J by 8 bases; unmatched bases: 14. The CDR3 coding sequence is TGTGCCAGCAGTCAAACGGACAGGTTATGGTTCGGCTACACCTTC. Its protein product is CASSQTDRLWFGYTF.

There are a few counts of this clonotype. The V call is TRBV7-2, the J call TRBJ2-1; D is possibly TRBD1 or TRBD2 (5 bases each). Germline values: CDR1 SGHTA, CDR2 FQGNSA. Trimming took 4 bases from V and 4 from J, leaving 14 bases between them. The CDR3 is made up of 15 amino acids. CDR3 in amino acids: CASSSTRDLYNEQFF. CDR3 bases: TGTGCCAGCAGCTCGACCAGGGACCTGTACAATGAGCAGTTCTTC.

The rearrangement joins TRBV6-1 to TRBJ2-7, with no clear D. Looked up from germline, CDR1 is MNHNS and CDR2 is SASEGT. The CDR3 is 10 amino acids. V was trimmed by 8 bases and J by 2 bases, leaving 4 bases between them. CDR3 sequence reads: CASPPYEQYF. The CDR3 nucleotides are TGTGCCAGCCCCCCCTACGAGCAGTACTTC.

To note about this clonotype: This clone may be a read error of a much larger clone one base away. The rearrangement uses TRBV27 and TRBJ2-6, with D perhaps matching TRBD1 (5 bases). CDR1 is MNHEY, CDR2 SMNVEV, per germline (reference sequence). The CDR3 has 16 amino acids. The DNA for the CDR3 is TGTGCCAGCAGCACGCCAAGTAACTCTGGGGCCAACGTCCCGACTTTC. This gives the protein CASSTPSNSGANVPTF.

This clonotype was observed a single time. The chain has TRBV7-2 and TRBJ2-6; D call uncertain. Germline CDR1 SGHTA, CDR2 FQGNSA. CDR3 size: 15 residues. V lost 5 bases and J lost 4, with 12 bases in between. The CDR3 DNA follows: TGTGCCAGCAGCCCCCACGACTCAGGGGCCAACGTCCTGACTTTC. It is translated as CASSPHDSGANVLTF.

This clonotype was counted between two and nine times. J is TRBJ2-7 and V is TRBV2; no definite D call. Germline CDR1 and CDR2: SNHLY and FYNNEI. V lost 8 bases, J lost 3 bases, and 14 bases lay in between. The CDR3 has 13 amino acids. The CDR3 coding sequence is TGTGCCAGCCGGTGGCAGCTTAACTACGAGCAGTACTTC. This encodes CASRWQLNYEQYF.

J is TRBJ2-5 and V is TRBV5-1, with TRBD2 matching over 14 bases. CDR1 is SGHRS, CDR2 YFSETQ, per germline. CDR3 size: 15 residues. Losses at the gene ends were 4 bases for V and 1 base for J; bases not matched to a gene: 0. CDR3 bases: TGCGCCAGCAGCGGGACTAGCGGGGGCCAAGAGACCCAGTACTTC. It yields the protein CASSGTSGGQETQYF.

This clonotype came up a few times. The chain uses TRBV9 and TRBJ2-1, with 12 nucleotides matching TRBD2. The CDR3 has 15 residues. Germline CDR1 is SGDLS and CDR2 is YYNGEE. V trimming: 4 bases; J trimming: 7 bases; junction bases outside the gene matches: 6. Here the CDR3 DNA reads TGTGCCAGCAGCACTAGCGGGGGGTCAAGGAATGAGCAGTTCTTC. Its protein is CASSTSGGSRNEQFF.

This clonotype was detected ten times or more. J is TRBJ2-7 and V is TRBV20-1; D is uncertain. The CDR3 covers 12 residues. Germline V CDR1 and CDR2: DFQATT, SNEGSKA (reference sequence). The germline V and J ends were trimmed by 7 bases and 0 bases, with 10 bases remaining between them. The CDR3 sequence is CSVYTGSYEQYF. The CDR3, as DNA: TGCAGTGTCTACACGGGCTCCTACGAGCAGTACTTC.

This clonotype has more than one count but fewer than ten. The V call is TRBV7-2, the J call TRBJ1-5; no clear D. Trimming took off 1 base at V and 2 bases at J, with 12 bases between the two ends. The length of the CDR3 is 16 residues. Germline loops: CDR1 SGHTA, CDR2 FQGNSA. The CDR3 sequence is CASSLEGPVGNQPQHF. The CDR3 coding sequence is TGTGCCAGCAGCTTAGAAGGTCCGGTAGGCAATCAGCCCCAGCATTTT.

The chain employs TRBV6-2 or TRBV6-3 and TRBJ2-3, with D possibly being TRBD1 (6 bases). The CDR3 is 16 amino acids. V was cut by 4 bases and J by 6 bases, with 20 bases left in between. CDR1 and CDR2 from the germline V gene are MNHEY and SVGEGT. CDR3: CASSSRDKGLRDTQYF. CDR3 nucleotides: TGTGCCAGCAGTTCCAGGGACAAGGGGCTTAGGGATACGCAGTATTTT.

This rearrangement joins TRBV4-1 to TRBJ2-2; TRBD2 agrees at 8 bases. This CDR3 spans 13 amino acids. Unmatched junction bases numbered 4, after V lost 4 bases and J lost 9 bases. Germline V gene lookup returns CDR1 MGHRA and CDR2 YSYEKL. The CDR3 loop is CASSPPGGRELFF. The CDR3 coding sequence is TGCGCCAGCAGCCCCCCGGGGGGGAGGGAGCTGTTTTTT.

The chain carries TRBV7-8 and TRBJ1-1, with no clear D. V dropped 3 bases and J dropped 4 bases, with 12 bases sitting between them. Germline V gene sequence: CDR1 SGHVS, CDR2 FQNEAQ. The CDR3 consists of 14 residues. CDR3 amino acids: CASSFGVGVTEAFF. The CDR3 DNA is TGTGCCAGCAGCTTTGGGGTAGGAGTCACTGAAGCTTTCTTT.

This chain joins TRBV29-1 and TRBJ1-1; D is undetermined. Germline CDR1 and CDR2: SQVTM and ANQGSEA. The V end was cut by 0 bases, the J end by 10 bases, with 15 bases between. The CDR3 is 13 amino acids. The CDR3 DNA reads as TGCAGCGTTGAAGATCCCGGCACCTTCTTAGCTTTCTTT. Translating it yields CSVEDPGTFLAFF.

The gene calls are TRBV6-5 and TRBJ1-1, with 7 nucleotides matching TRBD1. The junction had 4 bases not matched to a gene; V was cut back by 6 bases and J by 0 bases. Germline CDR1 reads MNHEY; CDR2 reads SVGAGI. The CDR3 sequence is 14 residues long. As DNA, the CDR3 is TGTGCCAGCAGCAAGGGACAGTTGAACACTGAAGCTTTCTTT. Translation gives CASSKGQLNTEAFF.

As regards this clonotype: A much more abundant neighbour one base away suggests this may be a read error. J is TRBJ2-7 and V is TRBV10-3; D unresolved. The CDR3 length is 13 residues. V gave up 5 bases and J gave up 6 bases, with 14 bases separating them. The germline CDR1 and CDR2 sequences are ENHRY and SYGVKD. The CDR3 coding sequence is TGTGCCATCAGTCGAGGTACTGGCAGCGAGCAGTACTTC. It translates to CAISRGTGSEQYF.

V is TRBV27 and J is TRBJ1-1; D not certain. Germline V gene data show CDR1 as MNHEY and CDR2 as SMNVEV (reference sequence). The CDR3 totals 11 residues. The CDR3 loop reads CFREENTEAFF. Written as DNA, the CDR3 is TGTTTCCGGGAGGAGAACACTGAAGCTTTCTTT.

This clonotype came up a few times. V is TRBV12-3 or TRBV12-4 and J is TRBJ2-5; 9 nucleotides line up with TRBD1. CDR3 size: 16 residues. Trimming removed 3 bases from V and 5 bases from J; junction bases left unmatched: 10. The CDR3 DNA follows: TGTGCCAGCAGTTTGAACGGCGGACAGGGGATGGAGACCCAGTACTTC. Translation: CASSLNGGQGMETQYF.

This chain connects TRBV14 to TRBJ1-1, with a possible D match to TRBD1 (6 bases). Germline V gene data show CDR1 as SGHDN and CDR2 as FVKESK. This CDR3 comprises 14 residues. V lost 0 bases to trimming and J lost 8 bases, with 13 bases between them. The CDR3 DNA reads TGTGCCAGCAGCCAAGACTGGGGGGACATCGAAGCTTTCTTT. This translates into CASSQDWGDIEAFF.

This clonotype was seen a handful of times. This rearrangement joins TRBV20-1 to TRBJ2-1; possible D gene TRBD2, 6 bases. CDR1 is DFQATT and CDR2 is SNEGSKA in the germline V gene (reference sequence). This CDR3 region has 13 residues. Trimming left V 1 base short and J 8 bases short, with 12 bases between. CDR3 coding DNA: TGCAGTGCTAGAGGCACCTCGGGGGATGAGCAGTTCTTC. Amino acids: CSARGTSGDEQFF.

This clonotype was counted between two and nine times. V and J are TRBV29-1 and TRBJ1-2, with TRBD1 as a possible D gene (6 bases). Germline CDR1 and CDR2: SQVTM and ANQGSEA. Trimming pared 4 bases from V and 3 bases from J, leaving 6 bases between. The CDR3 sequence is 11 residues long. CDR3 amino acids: CSVAGDYGYTF. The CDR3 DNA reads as TGCAGCGTTGCAGGGGACTATGGCTACACCTTC.

CDR3 sequence: CASSQGEGIGTGELFF. In DNA, the CDR3 is TGTGCCAGCAGCCAAGGGGAGGGAATCGGCACCGGGGAGCTGTTTTTT. The rearrangement uses TRBV4-2 and TRBJ2-2, with TRBD2 matching 7 bases. Losses at the gene ends were 1 base for V and 4 bases for J; bases not matched to a gene: 6. The CDR3 has 16 residues. Germline lookup yields CDR1 LGHNA and CDR2 YNFKEQ.